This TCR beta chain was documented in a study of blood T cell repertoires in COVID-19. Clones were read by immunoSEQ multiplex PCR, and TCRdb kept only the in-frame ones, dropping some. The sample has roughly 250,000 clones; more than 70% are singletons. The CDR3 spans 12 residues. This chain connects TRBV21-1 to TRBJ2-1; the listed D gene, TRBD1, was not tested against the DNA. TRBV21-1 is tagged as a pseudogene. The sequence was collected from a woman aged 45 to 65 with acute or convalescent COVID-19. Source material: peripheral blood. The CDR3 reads CASFDRSNEQFF. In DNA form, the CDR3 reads TGTGCCAGCTTCGACAGGTCCAATGAGCAGTTCTTC.